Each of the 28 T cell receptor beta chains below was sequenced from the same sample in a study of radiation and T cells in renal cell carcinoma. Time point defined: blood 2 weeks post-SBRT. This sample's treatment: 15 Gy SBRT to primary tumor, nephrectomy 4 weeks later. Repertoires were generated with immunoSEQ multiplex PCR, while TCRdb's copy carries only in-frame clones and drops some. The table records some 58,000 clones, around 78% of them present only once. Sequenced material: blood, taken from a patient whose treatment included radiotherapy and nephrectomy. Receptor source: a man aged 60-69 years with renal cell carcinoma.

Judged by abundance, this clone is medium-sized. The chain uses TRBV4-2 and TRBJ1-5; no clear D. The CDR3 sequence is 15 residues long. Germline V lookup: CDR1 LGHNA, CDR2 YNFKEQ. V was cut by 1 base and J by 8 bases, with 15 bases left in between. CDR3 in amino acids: CASSQVSRAAEPQHF. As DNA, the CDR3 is TGTGCCAGCAGCCAAGTCTCGAGGGCCGCCGAGCCCCAGCATTTT.

The CDR3, as DNA: TGTGCCAGCAGCTTTGGATCGGGCACCGACTACGAGCAGTACGTC. It specifies CASSFGSGTDYEQYV. The V call is TRBV7-9, the J call TRBJ2-7; D is uncertain. The CDR3 spans 15 residues. CDR1 and CDR2 from the germline V gene are SEHNR and FQNEAQ (reference sequence). Trimming shortened V by 3 bases and J by 3 bases, and 15 bases separated the two germline ends.

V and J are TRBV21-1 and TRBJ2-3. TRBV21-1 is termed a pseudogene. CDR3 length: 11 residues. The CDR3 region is CASSGKDTQYF. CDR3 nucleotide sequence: TGTGCCAGCAGTGGTAAGGATACGCAGTATTTT.

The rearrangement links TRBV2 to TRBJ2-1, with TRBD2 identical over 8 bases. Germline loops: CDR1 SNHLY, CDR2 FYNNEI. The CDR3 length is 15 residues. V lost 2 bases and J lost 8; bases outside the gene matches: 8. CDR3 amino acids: CASSETSGRLDEQFF. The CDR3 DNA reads TGTGCCAGCAGTGAAACTAGCGGACGCTTGGATGAGCAGTTCTTC.

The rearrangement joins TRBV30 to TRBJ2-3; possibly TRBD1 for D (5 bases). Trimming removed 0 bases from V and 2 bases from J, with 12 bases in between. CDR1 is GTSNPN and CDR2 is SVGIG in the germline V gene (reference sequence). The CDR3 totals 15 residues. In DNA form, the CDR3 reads TGTGCCTGGAGTGTACCTCAGGGCTTCACAGATACGCAGTATTTT. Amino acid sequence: CAWSVPQGFTDTQYF.

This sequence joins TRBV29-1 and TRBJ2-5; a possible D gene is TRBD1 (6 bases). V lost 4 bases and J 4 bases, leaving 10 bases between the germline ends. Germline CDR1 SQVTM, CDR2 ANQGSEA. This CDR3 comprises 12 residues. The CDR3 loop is CSVVQGRETQYF. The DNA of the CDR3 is TGCAGCGTTGTACAGGGCAGAGAGACCCAGTACTTC.

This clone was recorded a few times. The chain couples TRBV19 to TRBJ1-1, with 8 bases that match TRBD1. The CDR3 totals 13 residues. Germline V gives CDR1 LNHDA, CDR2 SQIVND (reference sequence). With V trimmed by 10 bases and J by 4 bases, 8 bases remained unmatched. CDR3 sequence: CATVQGAPTEAFF. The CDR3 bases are TGTGCCACCGTCCAGGGGGCACCCACTGAAGCTTTCTTT.

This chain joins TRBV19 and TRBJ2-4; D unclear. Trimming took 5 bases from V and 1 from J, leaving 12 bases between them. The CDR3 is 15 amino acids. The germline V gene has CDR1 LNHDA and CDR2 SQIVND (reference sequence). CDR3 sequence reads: CASSPLGWAKNIQYF. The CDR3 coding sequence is TGTGCCAGTAGTCCCCTGGGTTGGGCCAAAAACATTCAGTACTTC.

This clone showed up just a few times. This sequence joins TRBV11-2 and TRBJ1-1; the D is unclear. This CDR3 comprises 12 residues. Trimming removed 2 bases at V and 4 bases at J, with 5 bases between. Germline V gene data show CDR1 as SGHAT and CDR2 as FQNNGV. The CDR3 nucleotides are TGTGCCAGCAGCTTAAGTGCCACTGAAGCTTTCTTT. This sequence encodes CASSLSATEAFF.

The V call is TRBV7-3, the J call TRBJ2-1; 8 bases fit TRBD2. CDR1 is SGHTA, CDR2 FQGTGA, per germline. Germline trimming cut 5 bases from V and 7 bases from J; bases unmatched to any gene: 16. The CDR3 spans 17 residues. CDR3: CASSPGTAGGLGNEQFF. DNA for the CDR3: TGTGCCAGCAGCCCCGGGACGGCGGGAGGTCTAGGGAATGAGCAGTTCTTC.

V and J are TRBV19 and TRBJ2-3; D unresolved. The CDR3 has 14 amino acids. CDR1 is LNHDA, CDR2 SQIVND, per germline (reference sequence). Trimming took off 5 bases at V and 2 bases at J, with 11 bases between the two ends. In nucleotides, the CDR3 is TGTGCCAGTAGTTACCCTCTAGTCACAGATACGCAGTATTTT. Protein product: CASSYPLVTDTQYF.

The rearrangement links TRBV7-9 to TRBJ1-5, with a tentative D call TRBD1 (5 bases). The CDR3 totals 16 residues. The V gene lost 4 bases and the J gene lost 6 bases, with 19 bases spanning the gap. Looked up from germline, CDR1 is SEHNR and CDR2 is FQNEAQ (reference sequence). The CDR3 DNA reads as TGTGCCAGCAGCTCGACGGACATTGGCTTCACTCAGCCCCAGCATTTT. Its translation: CASSSTDIGFTQPQHF.

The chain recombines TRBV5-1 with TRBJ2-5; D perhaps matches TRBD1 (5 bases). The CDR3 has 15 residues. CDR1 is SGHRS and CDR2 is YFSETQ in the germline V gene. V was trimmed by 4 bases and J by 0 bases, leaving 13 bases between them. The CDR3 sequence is CASSPGHLYQETQYF. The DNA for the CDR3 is TGCGCCAGCAGCCCAGGACACCTGTACCAAGAGACCCAGTACTTC.

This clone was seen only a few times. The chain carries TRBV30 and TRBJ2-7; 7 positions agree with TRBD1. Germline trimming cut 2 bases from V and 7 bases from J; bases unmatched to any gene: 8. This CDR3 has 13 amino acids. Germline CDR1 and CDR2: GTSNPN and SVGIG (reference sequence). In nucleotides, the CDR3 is TGTGCCTGGAGTATATCGGCACAGGGGGAGCAGTACTTC. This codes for CAWSISAQGEQYF.

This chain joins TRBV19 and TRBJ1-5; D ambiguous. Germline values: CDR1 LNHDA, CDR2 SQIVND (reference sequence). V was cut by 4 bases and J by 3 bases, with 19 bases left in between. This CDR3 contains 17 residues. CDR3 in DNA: TGTGCCAGTAGTACGGCCGGGCCACTTTCCCCCAATCAGCCCCAGCATTTT. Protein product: CASSTAGPLSPNQPQHF.

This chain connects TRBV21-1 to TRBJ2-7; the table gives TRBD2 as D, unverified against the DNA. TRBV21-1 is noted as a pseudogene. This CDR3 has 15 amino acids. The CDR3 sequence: CASELRQPGFYEQYV. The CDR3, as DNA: TGTGCCAGCGAGCTCAGGCAGCCGGGATTCTACGAGCAGTACGTC.

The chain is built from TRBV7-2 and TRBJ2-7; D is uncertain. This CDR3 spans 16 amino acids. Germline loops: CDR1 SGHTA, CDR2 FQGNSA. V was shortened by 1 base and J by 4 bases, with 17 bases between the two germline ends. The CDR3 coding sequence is TGTGCCAGCAGCTTAGGGTCGACTCCCGGCGGTTACGAGCAGTACTTC. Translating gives CASSLGSTPGGYEQYF. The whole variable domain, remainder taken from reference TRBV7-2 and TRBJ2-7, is GAGVSQSPSNKVTEKGKDVELRCDPISGHTALYWYRQSLGQGLEFLIYFQGNSAPDKSGLPSDRFSAERTGGSVSTLTIQRTQQEDSAVYLCASSLGSTPGGYEQYFGPGTRLTVT.

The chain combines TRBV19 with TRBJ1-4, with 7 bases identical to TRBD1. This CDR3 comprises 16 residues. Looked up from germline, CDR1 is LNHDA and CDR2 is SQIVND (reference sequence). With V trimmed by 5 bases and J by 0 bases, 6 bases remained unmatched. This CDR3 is CASSARDRATNEKLFF. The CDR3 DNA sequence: TGTGCCAGTAGTGCCCGGGACAGAGCAACTAATGAAAAACTGTTTTTT.

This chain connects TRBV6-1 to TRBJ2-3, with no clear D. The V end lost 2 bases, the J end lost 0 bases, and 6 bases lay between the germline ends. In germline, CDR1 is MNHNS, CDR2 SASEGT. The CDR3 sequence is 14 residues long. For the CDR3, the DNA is TGTGCCAGCAGTGAAAGAAAGAGCACAGATACGCAGTATTTT. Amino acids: CASSERKSTDTQYF.

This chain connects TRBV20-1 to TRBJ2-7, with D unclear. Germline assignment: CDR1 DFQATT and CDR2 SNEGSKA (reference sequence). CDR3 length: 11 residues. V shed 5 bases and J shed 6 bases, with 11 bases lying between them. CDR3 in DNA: TGCAGTGCTGCGGAGTCGGGCGAGCAGTACTTC. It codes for CSAAESGEQYF.

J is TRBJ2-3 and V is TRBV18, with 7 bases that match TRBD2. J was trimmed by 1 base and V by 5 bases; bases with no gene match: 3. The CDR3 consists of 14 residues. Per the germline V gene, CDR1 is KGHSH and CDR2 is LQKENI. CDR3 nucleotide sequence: TGTGCCAGCTCAATTGGACTAGGCACAGATACGCAGTATTTT. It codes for CASSIGLGTDTQYF.

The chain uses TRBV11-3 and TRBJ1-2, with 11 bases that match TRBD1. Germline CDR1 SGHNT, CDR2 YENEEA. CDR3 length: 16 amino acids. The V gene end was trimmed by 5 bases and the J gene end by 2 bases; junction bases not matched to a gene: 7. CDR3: CASSLQRTGGNYGYTF. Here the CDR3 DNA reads TGTGCCAGCAGCCTCCAACGGACAGGGGGCAACTATGGCTACACCTTC.

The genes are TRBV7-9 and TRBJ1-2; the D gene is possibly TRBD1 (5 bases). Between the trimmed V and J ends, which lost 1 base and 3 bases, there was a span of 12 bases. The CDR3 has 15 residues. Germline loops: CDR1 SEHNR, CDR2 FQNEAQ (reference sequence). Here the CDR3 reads CASSLGPGSDYGYTF. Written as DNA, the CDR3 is TGTGCCAGCAGCTTAGGCCCAGGGTCTGACTATGGCTACACCTTC.

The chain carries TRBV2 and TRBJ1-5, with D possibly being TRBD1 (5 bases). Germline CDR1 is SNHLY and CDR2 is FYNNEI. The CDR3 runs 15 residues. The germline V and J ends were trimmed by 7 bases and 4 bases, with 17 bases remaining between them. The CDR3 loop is CASTAQQGLNQPQHF. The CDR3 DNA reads TGTGCCAGCACTGCCCAGCAGGGACTTAATCAGCCCCAGCATTTT.

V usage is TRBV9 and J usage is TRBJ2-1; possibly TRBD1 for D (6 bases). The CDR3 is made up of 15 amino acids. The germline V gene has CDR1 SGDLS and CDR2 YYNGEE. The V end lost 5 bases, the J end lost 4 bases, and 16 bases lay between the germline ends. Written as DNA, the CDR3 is TGTGCCAGCAGGGAATTACAGGGATCATACAATGAGCAGTTCTTC. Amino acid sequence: CASRELQGSYNEQFF.

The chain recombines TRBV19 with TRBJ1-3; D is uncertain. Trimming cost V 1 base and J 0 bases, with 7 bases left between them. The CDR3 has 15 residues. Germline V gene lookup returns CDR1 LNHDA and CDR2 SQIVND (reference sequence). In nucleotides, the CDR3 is TGTGCCAGTAGTATAGGAGACAACTCTGGAAACACCATATATTTT. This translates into CASSIGDNSGNTIYF.

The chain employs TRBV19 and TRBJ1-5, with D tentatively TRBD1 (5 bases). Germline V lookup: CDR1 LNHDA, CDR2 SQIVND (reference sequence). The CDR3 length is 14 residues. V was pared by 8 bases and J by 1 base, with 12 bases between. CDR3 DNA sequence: TGTGCCAGTTCAGGGAAGAGAAGCAATCAGCCCCAGCATTTT. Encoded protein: CASSGKRSNQPQHF.

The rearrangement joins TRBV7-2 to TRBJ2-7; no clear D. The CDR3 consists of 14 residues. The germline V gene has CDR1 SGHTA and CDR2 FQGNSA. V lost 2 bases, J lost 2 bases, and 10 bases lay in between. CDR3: CASSLTGLTYEQYF. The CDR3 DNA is TGTGCCAGCAGCTTAACGGGCCTTACCTACGAGCAGTACTTC.